Presented here are 30 T cell receptor beta chains from one specimen sequenced in a study of T cell responses to AZD1222 COVID-19 vaccine. Measured with immunoSEQ multiplex PCR; TCRdb has only the in-frame clones, and not every one. The sample holds around 80,000 clones, 75% to 90% seen once. This material consisted of peripheral blood, taken 28 days after the second AZD1222 dose. The receptors come from an adult who received the AZD1222 COVID-19 vaccine.

This chain connects TRBV5-1 to TRBJ1-3; possibly TRBD1 for D (5 bases). CDR3 length equals 12 residues. The V gene's germline CDR1 is SGHRS and CDR2 YFSETQ. V dropped 1 base and J dropped 8 bases, with 7 bases sitting between them. Here the CDR3 reads CASSLPGDTIYF. The CDR3 nucleotides read TGCGCCAGCAGCTTGCCGGGGGACACCATATATTTT.

This sequence joins TRBV28 and TRBJ2-1; D might be TRBD1 (6 bases). CDR3 length equals 17 residues. Between the trimmed V and J ends, which lost 2 bases and 0 bases, there was a span of 14 bases. CDR1 MDHEN and CDR2 SYDVKM come from the germline V gene. The CDR3 DNA follows: TGTGCCAGCAGTTTAATTAGGGGGACCAGCTCCTACAATGAGCAGTTCTTC. As protein: CASSLIRGTSSYNEQFF. The full variable domain, completed using reference TRBV28 and TRBJ2-1, is DVKVTQSSRYLVKRTGEKVFLECVQDMDHENMFWYRQDPGLGLRLIYFSYDVKMKEKGDIPEGYSVSREKKERFSLILESASTNQTSMYLCASSLIRGTSSYNEQFFGPGTRLTVL.

The chain employs TRBV5-5 and TRBJ1-2, with 8 positions matching TRBD1. CDR3 size: 17 residues. Germline CDR1 reads SGHKS; CDR2 reads YYEKEE (reference sequence). The J segment lost 5 bases and the V segment lost 4 bases, leaving 16 bases of the junction unmatched. The DNA for the CDR3 is TGTGCCAGCAGCCCCGGACAGGGCGGTTGGGTAGGGTATGGCTACACCTTC. Translation gives CASSPGQGGWVGYGYTF. Complete variable domain (other parts from reference TRBV5-5 and TRBJ1-2): DAGVTQSPTHLIKTRGQQVTLRCSPISGHKSVSWYQQVLGQGPQFIFQYYEKEERGRGNFPDRFSARQFPNYSSELNVNALLLGDSALYLCASSPGQGGWVGYGYTFGSGTRLTVV.

The chain links TRBV7-8 to TRBJ2-3; 7 bases line up with TRBD1. This CDR3 is built from 16 residues. The germline V gene has CDR1 SGHVS and CDR2 FQNEAQ. With 2 bases clipped from V and 1 base from J, the junction kept 6 bases outside the gene matches. This CDR3 reads CASSLTTGVGTDTQYF. The CDR3 region has the DNA TGTGCCAGCAGCTTAACTACAGGGGTCGGCACAGATACGCAGTATTTT.

The V and J genes are TRBV30 and TRBJ1-2; D is unclear. Germline V lookup: CDR1 GTSNPN, CDR2 SVGIG (reference sequence). Trimming took off 1 base at V and 8 bases at J, with 14 bases between the two ends. This CDR3 is built from 13 residues. CDR3 protein: CAWSGVPQMGYTF. CDR3 DNA: TGTGCCTGGAGTGGTGTCCCCCAGATGGGCTACACCTTC.

The CDR3 protein is CASSFYTYNEQFF. DNA for the CDR3: TGTGCCAGCAGTTTTTACACTTACAATGAGCAGTTCTTC. The V call is TRBV12-3 or TRBV12-4, the J call TRBJ2-1; D gene ambiguous. Trimming took off 3 bases at V and 4 bases at J, with 7 bases between the two ends. The length of the CDR3 is 13 residues.

This clone has just a few counts. This chain joins TRBV18 and TRBJ2-1, with 9 bases that match TRBD1. Trimming at V came to 3 bases and at J to 9 bases, leaving 9 bases not matched to a gene. Per the germline V gene, CDR1 is KGHSH and CDR2 is LQKENI. The CDR3 runs 15 residues. For the CDR3, the DNA is TGTGCCAGCTCACCCCGGACAGGGGTCGAGGGTGAGCAGTTCTTC. Its translation is CASSPRTGVEGEQFF.

The rearrangement joins TRBV28 to TRBJ1-2; D ambiguous. Trimming left V 3 bases short and J 8 bases short, with 7 bases between. Germline V gene lookup returns CDR1 MDHEN and CDR2 SYDVKM. CDR3 length: 11 residues. DNA for the CDR3: TGTGCCAGCAGTTTTAATCAAGGCTACACCTTC. As protein: CASSFNQGYTF.

V is TRBV6-4 and J is TRBJ2-6; 9 bases agree with TRBD1. V lost 3 bases to trimming and J lost 6 bases; unmatched junction nucleotides: 3. The CDR3 has 15 amino acids. CDR1 is MRHNA and CDR2 is SNTAGT in the germline V gene. DNA for the CDR3: TGTGCCAGCAGTGAGGGACAGGGTTTGGCCAACGTCCTGACTTTC. This gives the protein CASSEGQGLANVLTF.

The gene calls are TRBV6-6 and TRBJ1-1; tentative D call: TRBD1 (5 bases). Germline CDR1 MNHNY, CDR2 SVGAGI (reference sequence). V lost 0 bases and J lost 0, with 11 bases in between. The CDR3 contains 16 residues. The CDR3 coding sequence is TGTGCCAGCAGTTACTCGCCGACAGAAATGAACACTGAAGCTTTCTTT. As protein: CASSYSPTEMNTEAFF.

J is TRBJ1-3 and V is TRBV5-4; the D gene is possibly TRBD1 (6 bases). The CDR3 is 15 residues long. With 4 bases removed from V and 0 bases from J, the gap between germline ends came to 11 bases. The germline gives CDR1 SGHNT, CDR2 YYREEE (reference sequence). CDR3 nucleotide sequence: TGTGCCAGCAGCCTAGGGACACCCTCTGGAAACACCATATATTTT. It encodes CASSLGTPSGNTIYF.

V and J are TRBV14 and TRBJ1-3; D is undetermined. Trimming left V 4 bases short and J 2 bases short, with 9 bases between. Germline V gene lookup returns CDR1 SGHDN and CDR2 FVKESK. The CDR3 consists of 14 residues. CDR3 nucleotides: TGTGCCAGCAGCCCCGACATCGCTGGAAACACCATATATTTT. The encoded protein is CASSPDIAGNTIYF.

The chain carries TRBV14 and TRBJ2-2; D is ambiguous. The CDR3 spans 14 residues. Trimming pared 4 bases from V and 5 bases from J, leaving 11 bases between. Germline values: CDR1 SGHDN, CDR2 FVKESK. The CDR3 sequence is CASSRLPGTGELFF. The CDR3 bases are TGTGCCAGCAGCCGCCTACCCGGGACCGGGGAGCTGTTTTTT.

CDR3 sequence reads: CASSPSGFQGLWRGTEAFF. The CDR3 region has the DNA TGTGCCAGCAGTCCCTCAGGTTTTCAGGGGCTCTGGAGGGGCACTGAAGCTTTCTTT. The rearrangement links TRBV6-6 to TRBJ1-1; D is perhaps TRBD1 (6 bases). Looked up from germline, CDR1 is MNHNY and CDR2 is SVGAGI (reference sequence). This CDR3 is built from 19 residues. V was trimmed by 5 bases and J by 4 bases, leaving 29 bases between them.

V usage is TRBV6-5 and J usage is TRBJ2-5; D is ambiguous. The germline V and J ends were trimmed by 0 bases and 5 bases, with 13 bases remaining between them. The CDR3 runs to 15 residues. Per germline, CDR1 MNHEY and CDR2 SVGAGI. The CDR3 nucleotides read TGTGCCAGCAGTTACTCGACTGCCCCTGGGGAGACCCAGTACTTC. It codes for CASSYSTAPGETQYF.

V and J are TRBV10-3 and TRBJ2-3, with TRBD1 matching over 9 bases. Losses at the gene ends were 6 bases for V and 0 bases for J; bases not matched to a gene: 4. The CDR3 has 15 amino acids. The germline CDR1 and CDR2 sequences are ENHRY and SYGVKD. In nucleotides, the CDR3 is TGTGCCATCAGCGAGACAGGGGGGAGCACAGATACGCAGTATTTT. Encoded protein: CAISETGGSTDTQYF.

The chain carries TRBV4-1 and TRBJ2-5; D gene unclear. Trimming shortened V by 0 bases and J by 3 bases, and 14 bases separated the two germline ends. In germline, CDR1 is MGHRA, CDR2 YSYEKL. The CDR3 has 16 amino acids. The CDR3 reads CASSQDIDWQKETQYF. In DNA, the CDR3 is TGCGCCAGCAGCCAAGATATCGACTGGCAAAAAGAGACCCAGTACTTC.

The chain employs TRBV6-5 and TRBJ2-7, with a tentative D call TRBD1 (5 bases). Trimming left V 0 bases short and J 5 bases short, with 11 bases between. Germline-derived CDR1 and CDR2 are MNHEY and SVGAGI. This CDR3 is 14 amino acids long. The CDR3 here is CASSYSGRVHEQYF. The CDR3 bases are TGTGCCAGCAGTTACTCGGGCAGGGTCCACGAGCAGTACTTC.

This clone was detected once. A read error may produce the germline difference seen at one junction end. V gene TRBV20-1 combines with J gene TRBJ2-1; TRBD1 aligns across 9 bases. The V gene's germline CDR1 is DFQATT and CDR2 SNEGSKA (reference sequence). The CDR3 is 11 residues long. CDR3 protein: CSARSPGQGIF. The CDR3 DNA reads TGCAGTGCTAGATCCCCGGGACAGGGAATCTTC.

The V and J genes are TRBV28 and TRBJ2-1, with D hard to call. Germline V CDR1 and CDR2: MDHEN, SYDVKM. The V and J ends lost 3 bases and 0 bases respectively, with 6 bases between them. This CDR3 has 14 residues. For the CDR3, the DNA is TGTGCCAGCAGTTTTAGTTACTCCTACAATGAGCAGTTCTTC. Its translation is CASSFSYSYNEQFF.

Turning to this clone: Other nucleotide sequences from this sample produce the same CDR3. The CDR3 loop is CASKAGTLTYEQYF. The DNA for the CDR3 is TGTGCCAGCAAAGCTGGGACACTTACCTACGAGCAGTACTTC. This rearrangement joins TRBV27 to TRBJ2-7; weak D call: TRBD1 (6 bases). V lost 7 bases and J lost 2, with 15 bases in between. The CDR3 consists of 14 residues. CDR1 and CDR2 (germline): MNHEY, SMNVEV (reference sequence).

A single count supports this clone. The chain is built from TRBV30 and TRBJ1-2, with D tentatively TRBD1 (6 bases). V was shortened by 2 bases and J by 5 bases, with 9 bases between the two germline ends. Germline CDR1 GTSNPN, CDR2 SVGIG (reference sequence). This CDR3 spans 12 amino acids. CDR3 in amino acids: CAWSWGAYGYTF. CDR3 bases: TGTGCCTGGAGTTGGGGGGCATATGGCTACACCTTC.

The chain carries TRBV27 and TRBJ1-2; D is unresolved. The CDR3 length is 15 residues. Trimming shortened V by 5 bases and J by 8 bases, and 21 bases separated the two germline ends. CDR1 is MNHEY and CDR2 is SMNVEV in the germline V gene (reference sequence). CDR3 protein: CASSPTGIPSAGYTF. The CDR3 DNA reads as TGTGCCAGCAGTCCCACCGGGATCCCCTCGGCCGGCTACACCTTC.

This clone came up once. This chain's CDR3 is CATSASSSGEETQYF. The DNA of the CDR3 is TGTGCCACCAGTGCATCGAGTAGCGGGGAAGAGACCCAGTACTTC. J is TRBJ2-5 and V is TRBV24-1; 8 bases fit TRBD2. The germline V gene has CDR1 KGHDR and CDR2 SFDVKD. There are 15 residues in the CDR3. V lost 5 bases to trimming and J lost 3 bases; unmatched junction nucleotides: 7.

The chain couples TRBV11-2 to TRBJ1-1; D unresolved. V was shortened by 1 base and J by 6 bases, with 9 bases between the two germline ends. CDR1 is SGHAT and CDR2 is FQNNGV in the germline V gene. The CDR3 is made up of 13 amino acids. Written as DNA, the CDR3 is TGTGCCAGCAGCTTAGCCGTAGAGGCTGAAGCTTTCTTT. Amino acid sequence: CASSLAVEAEAFF.

The rearrangement uses TRBV4-1 and TRBJ1-2; D perhaps matches TRBD1 (6 bases). With 0 bases removed from V and 0 bases from J, the gap between germline ends came to 8 bases. The length of the CDR3 is 15 residues. The V gene's germline CDR1 is MGHRA and CDR2 YSYEKL. CDR3 in DNA: TGCGCCAGCAGCCAAGAGGGGGCCCCTAACTATGGCTACACCTTC. Amino acids: CASSQEGAPNYGYTF.

V gene TRBV4-2 combines with J gene TRBJ2-3; 7 bases agree with TRBD1. The V and J ends lost 0 bases and 2 bases, in that order; junction bases with no gene match: 2. Germline CDR1 LGHNA, CDR2 YNFKEQ. This CDR3 comprises 15 residues. CDR3 amino acids: CASSQEDRNTDTQYF. The CDR3 DNA reads TGTGCCAGCAGCCAAGAGGACAGGAACACAGATACGCAGTATTTT.

The chain is built from TRBV6-5 and TRBJ1-2, with D perhaps matching TRBD1 (6 bases). CDR1 and CDR2 from the germline V gene are MNHEY and SVGAGI. The CDR3 runs to 15 residues. V was cut by 3 bases and J by 2 bases, with 13 bases left in between. The CDR3 loop is CASSYYPGANYGYTF. The CDR3 coding sequence is TGTGCCAGCAGTTATTACCCGGGGGCCAACTATGGCTACACCTTC.

This rearrangement joins TRBV4-2 to TRBJ1-5; no clear D gene. This CDR3 region has 15 residues. V dropped 0 bases and J dropped 1 base, with 7 bases sitting between them. The germline gives CDR1 LGHNA, CDR2 YNFKEQ. For the CDR3, the DNA is TGTGCCAGCAGCCAAGAAGGGAACAGCAATCAGCCCCAGCATTTT. Translation: CASSQEGNSNQPQHF.

V usage is TRBV10-3 and J usage is TRBJ1-1, with D maybe TRBD1 (5 bases). With 3 bases removed from V and 1 base from J, the gap between germline ends came to 12 bases. The CDR3 has 15 residues. Germline lookup yields CDR1 ENHRY and CDR2 SYGVKD. This CDR3 is CAISDPAGGNTEAFF. As DNA, the CDR3 is TGTGCCATCAGTGACCCGGCGGGGGGGAACACTGAAGCTTTCTTT.